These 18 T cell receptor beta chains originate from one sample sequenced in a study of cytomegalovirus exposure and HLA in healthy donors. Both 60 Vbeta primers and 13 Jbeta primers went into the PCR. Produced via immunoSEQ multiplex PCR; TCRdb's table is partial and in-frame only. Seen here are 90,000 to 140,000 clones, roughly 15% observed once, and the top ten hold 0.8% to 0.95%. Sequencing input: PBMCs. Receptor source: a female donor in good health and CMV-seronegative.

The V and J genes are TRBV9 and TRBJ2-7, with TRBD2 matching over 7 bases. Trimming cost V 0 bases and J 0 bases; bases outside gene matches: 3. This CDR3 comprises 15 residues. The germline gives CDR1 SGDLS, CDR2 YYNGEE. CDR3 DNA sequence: TGTGCCAGCAGCGTAGACGGGACTAACTCCTACGAGCAGTACTTC. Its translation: CASSVDGTNSYEQYF. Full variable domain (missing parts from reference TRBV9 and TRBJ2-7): DSGVTQTPKHLITATGQRVTLRCSPRSGDLSVYWYQQSLDQGLQFLIQYYNGEERAKGNILERFSAQQFPDLHSELNLSSLELGDSALYFCASSVDGTNSYEQYFGPGTRLTVT.

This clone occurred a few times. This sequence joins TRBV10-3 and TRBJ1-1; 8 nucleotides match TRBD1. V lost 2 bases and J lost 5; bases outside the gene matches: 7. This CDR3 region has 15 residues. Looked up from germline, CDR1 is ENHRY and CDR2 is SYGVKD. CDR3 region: CAISEGRGRGTEAFF. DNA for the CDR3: TGTGCCATCAGTGAGGGCAGGGGGCGAGGGACTGAAGCTTTCTTT.

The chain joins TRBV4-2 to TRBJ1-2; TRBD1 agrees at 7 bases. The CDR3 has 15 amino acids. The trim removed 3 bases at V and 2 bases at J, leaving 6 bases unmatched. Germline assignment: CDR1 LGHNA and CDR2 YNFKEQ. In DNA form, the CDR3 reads TGTGCCAGCAGCCAGAGGGACAGCACCAACTATGGCTACACCTTC. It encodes CASSQRDSTNYGYTF.

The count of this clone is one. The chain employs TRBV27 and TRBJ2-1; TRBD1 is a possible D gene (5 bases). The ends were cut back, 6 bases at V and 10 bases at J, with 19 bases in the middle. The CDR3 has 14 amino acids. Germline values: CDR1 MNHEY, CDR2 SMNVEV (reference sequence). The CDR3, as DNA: TGTGCCAGCAGGACCTCTTCCGTCACAGGCGAGCAGTTCTTC. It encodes CASRTSSVTGEQFF.

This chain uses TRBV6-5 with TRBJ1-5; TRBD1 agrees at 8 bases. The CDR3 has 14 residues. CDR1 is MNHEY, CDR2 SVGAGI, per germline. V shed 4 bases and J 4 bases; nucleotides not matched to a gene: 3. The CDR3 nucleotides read TGTGCCAGCAGTTCAACAGGGGGGAATCAGCCCCAGCATTTT. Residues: CASSSTGGNQPQHF.

CDR3 sequence: CASSLGGGRSTDTQYF. CDR3 DNA: TGTGCCAGCAGCTTAGGAGGCGGCAGAAGCACAGATACGCAGTATTTT. The gene calls are TRBV11-2 and TRBJ2-3, with D hard to call. CDR1 is SGHAT and CDR2 is FQNNGV in the germline V gene. The CDR3 covers 16 residues. Deletions cut 1 base from V and 0 bases from J, with 11 bases between.

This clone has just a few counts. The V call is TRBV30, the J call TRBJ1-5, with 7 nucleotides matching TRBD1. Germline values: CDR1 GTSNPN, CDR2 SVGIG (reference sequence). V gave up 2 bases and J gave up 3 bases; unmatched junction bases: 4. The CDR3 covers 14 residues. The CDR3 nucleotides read TGTGCCTGGAGTTTAGGGACAGCCAATCAGCCCCAGCATTTT. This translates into CAWSLGTANQPQHF.

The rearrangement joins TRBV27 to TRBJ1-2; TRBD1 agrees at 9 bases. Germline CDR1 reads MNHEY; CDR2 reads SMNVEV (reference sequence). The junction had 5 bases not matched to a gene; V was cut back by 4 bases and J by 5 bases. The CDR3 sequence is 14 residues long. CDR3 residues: CASSSGTGIYGYTF. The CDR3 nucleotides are TGTGCCAGCAGTTCCGGGACAGGGATTTATGGCTACACCTTC.

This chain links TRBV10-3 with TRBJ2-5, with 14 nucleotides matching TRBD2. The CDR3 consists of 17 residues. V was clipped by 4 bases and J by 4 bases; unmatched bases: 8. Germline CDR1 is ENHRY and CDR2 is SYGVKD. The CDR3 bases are TGTGCCATCAGTGGGAAACCCGGGACTAGCGGGGGAGAGACCCAGTACTTC. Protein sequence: CAISGKPGTSGGETQYF.

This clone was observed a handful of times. DNA for the CDR3: TGTGCCAGTAGTATAAAGGCGGATTACACAGATACGCAGTATTTT. Translation: CASSIKADYTDTQYF. The V call is TRBV19, the J call TRBJ2-3; D remains unclear. Germline assignment: CDR1 LNHDA and CDR2 SQIVND (reference sequence). CDR3 length equals 15 residues. V was trimmed by 2 bases and J by 2 bases, leaving 11 bases between them.

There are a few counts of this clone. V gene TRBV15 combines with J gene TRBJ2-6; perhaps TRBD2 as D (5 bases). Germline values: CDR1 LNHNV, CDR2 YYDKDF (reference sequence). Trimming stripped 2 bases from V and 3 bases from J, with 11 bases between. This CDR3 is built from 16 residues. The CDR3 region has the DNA TGTGCCACCAGCAGAAGTGACGGGGTTGGGGCCAACGTCCTGACTTTC. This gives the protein CATSRSDGVGANVLTF.

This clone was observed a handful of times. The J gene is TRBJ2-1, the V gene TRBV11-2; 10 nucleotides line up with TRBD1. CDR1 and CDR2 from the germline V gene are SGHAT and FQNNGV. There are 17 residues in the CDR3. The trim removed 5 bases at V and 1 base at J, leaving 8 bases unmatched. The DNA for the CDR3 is TGTGCCAGCAGCCCCTTTCGGGGACAGGGGTCCTACAATGAGCAGTTCTTC. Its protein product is CASSPFRGQGSYNEQFF.

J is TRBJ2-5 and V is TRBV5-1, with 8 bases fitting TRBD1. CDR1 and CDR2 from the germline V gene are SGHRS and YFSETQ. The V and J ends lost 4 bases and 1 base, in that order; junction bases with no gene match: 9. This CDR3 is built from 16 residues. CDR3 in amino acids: CASSADRGPPQETQYF. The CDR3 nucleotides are TGCGCCAGCAGCGCTGACAGGGGCCCTCCCCAAGAGACCCAGTACTTC. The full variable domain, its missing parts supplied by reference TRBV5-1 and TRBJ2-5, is KAGVTQTPRYLIKTRGQQVTLSCSPISGHRSVSWYQQTPGQGLQFLFEYFSETQRNKGNFPGRFSGRQFSNSRSEMNVSTLELGDSALYLCASSADRGPPQETQYFGPGTRLLVL.

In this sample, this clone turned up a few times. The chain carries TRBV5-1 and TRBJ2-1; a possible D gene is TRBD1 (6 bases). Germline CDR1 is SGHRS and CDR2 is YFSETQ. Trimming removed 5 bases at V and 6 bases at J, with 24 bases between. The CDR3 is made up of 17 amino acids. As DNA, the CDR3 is TGCGCCAGCAGACAAGGGGGATCTGGTGTATATGGCAATGAGCAGTTCTTC. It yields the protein CASRQGGSGVYGNEQFF.

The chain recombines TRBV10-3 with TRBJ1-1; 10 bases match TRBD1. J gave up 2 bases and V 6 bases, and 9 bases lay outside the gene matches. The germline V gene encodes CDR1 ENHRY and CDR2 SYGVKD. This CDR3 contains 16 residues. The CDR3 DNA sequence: TGTGCCATCAGCTTTGGAATGACAGGGGGCAACACTGAAGCTTTCTTT. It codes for CAISFGMTGGNTEAFF.

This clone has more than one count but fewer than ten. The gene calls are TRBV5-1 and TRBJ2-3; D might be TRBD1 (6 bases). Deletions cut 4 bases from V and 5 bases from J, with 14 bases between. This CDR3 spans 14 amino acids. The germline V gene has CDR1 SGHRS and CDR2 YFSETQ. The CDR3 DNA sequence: TGCGCCAGCAGCCGGTCCAGGGGAGAAGATACGCAGTATTTT. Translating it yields CASSRSRGEDTQYF.

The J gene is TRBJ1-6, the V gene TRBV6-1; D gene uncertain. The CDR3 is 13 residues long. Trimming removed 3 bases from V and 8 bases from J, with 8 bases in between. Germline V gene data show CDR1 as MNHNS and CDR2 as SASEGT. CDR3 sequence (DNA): TGTGCCAGCAGTGACCACCGGGATTCACCCCTCCACTTT. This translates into CASSDHRDSPLHF.

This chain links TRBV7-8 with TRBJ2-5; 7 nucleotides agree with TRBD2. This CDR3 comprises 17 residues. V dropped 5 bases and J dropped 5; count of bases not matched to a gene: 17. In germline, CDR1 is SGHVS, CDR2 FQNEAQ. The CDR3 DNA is TGTGCCAGCAGCCCTCGGGACTATAGTACGCCGATGGAGACCCAGTACTTC. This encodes CASSPRDYSTPMETQYF.